These 18 T cell receptor beta chains were sequenced from one sample in a study of naive and memory T cell subsets. Both TRBC1 and TRBC2 were covered by a beta constant-region primer of two equimolar oligonucleotides. In TCRdb, the UMI-ligation and nested PCR reads were re-called with MiXCR into one record per CDR3 protein. The profile shows roughly 140,000 distinct CDR3 sequences, 15% to 20% of them singletons. Material for sequencing was naive CD4+ T cells from blood. These receptors came from a human donor in good health.

This chain joins TRBV6-5 and TRBJ2-1; 7 nucleotides align to TRBD2. The V segment lost 2 bases and the J segment 7 bases; nucleotides outside the gene matches: 8. Germline V CDR1 and CDR2: MNHEY, SVGAGI. The CDR3 runs to 15 residues. The DNA of the CDR3 is TGTGCCAGCAGTTACGAGCGTGGCGGGAGTAATGAGCAGTTCTTC. As protein: CASSYERGGSNEQFF.

This rearrangement joins TRBV11-2 to TRBJ2-1, with 9 bases matching TRBD2. Per germline, CDR1 SGHAT and CDR2 FQNNGV. The CDR3 length is 15 residues. V lost 1 base and J lost 7; bases outside the gene matches: 5. The CDR3 reads CASSLALAGKNEQFF. Here the CDR3 DNA reads TGTGCCAGCAGCTTAGCCCTAGCGGGAAAAAATGAGCAGTTCTTC.

This chain joins TRBV9 and TRBJ1-1, with no clear D. Trimming shortened V by 0 bases and J by 0 bases, and 6 bases separated the two germline ends. From germline, CDR1 is SGDLS and CDR2 YYNGEE. The CDR3 has 14 residues. In DNA, the CDR3 is TGTGCCAGCAGCGTAGGGGGAGTGAACACTGAAGCTTTCTTT. Translated, it gives CASSVGGVNTEAFF. The full variable domain, rest sourced from reference TRBV9 and TRBJ1-1, is DSGVTQTPKHLITATGQRVTLRCSPRSGDLSVYWYQQSLDQGLQFLIQYYNGEERAKGNILERFSAQQFPDLHSELNLSSLELGDSALYFCASSVGGVNTEAFFGQGTRLTVV.

The sample holds a few counts of this clonotype. The genes are TRBV20-1 and TRBJ1-1; no clear D gene. Germline-derived CDR1 and CDR2 are DFQATT and SNEGSKA (reference sequence). The CDR3 totals 13 residues. The germline V and J ends were trimmed by 3 bases and 1 base, with 9 bases remaining between them. This CDR3 is CSASPLPNTEAFF. CDR3 DNA: TGCAGTGCTAGCCCCCTTCCGAACACTGAAGCTTTCTTT.

CDR3 bases: TGCGCCAGCAGCAACCCTACTAGCGGGAGAGACGAGCAGTACTTC. Translated: CASSNPTSGRDEQYF. The genes are TRBV5-1 and TRBJ2-7; 11 nucleotides agree with TRBD2. The CDR3 totals 15 residues. The germline V gene encodes CDR1 SGHRS and CDR2 YFSETQ. J gave up 5 bases and V 4 bases, and 8 bases lay outside the gene matches.

This chain connects TRBV15 to TRBJ2-2; 8 bases match TRBD1. In germline, CDR1 is LNHNV, CDR2 YYDKDF (reference sequence). Trimming took 5 bases from V and 5 from J; bases not matched to a gene: 7. The CDR3 loop spans 15 amino acids. The CDR3 here is CATSPSGGRTGELFF. CDR3 DNA sequence: TGTGCCACCAGCCCCTCAGGGGGCCGAACCGGGGAGCTGTTTTTT.

In its sample, this clonotype was seen a few times. The chain links TRBV12-3 or TRBV12-4 to TRBJ2-3, with 12 bases that match TRBD2. The CDR3 has 16 amino acids. Trimming took 7 bases from V and 4 from J; bases not matched to a gene: 9. For the CDR3, the DNA is TGTGCCAGCAACAACCCCGGGACTAGCGGGTCAGATACGCAGTATTTT. Protein: CASNNPGTSGSDTQYF.

V is TRBV4-2 and J is TRBJ2-4; 9 positions match TRBD2. CDR1 is LGHNA and CDR2 is YNFKEQ in the germline V gene. V was clipped by 3 bases and J by 0 bases; unmatched bases: 9. The CDR3 is 18 amino acids. In DNA, the CDR3 is TGTGCCAGCAGCCACGCTGGGGGCGGGAGGGGAGCCAAAAACATTCAGTACTTC. Translation gives CASSHAGGGRGAKNIQYF.

The chain has TRBV19 and TRBJ2-1; 11 bases align to TRBD2. The J segment lost 0 bases and the V segment lost 6 bases, leaving 13 bases of the junction unmatched. Germline CDR1 is LNHDA and CDR2 is SQIVND (reference sequence). This CDR3 is built from 19 residues. The CDR3 DNA is TGTGCCAGTAGCCAAATAAGACTAGCGGGACGAAGCTCCTACAATGAGCAGTTCTTC. Amino acid sequence: CASSQIRLAGRSSYNEQFF.

The chain employs TRBV6-6 and TRBJ1-6; TRBD1 agrees at 7 bases. This CDR3 has 15 amino acids. CDR1 is MNHNY, CDR2 SVGAGI, per germline (reference sequence). The trim removed 2 bases at V and 8 bases at J, leaving 6 bases unmatched. CDR3 nucleotides: TGTGCCAGCAGTTACGGGGACAGAGGGTATTCACCCCTCCACTTT. Amino acid sequence: CASSYGDRGYSPLHF.

This chain joins TRBV6-5 and TRBJ1-5; D is uncertain. Germline V gene sequence: CDR1 MNHEY, CDR2 SVGAGI. The CDR3 consists of 11 residues. V lost 8 bases and J 5 bases, leaving 7 bases between the germline ends. The CDR3 coding sequence is TGTGCCAGCGGGAGAGATCAGCCCCAGCATTTT. Translation: CASGRDQPQHF.

This rearrangement joins TRBV7-2 to TRBJ2-7; 10 nucleotides align to TRBD2. V gave up 5 bases and J gave up 7 bases; unmatched junction bases: 5. This CDR3 is 13 amino acids long. From germline, CDR1 is SGHTA and CDR2 FQGNSA. CDR3 in amino acids: CASSQREGPEQYF. The DNA for the CDR3 is TGTGCCAGCAGCCAGCGGGAGGGCCCTGAGCAGTACTTC.

The V and J genes are TRBV28 and TRBJ1-1; D might be TRBD1 (6 bases). Looked up from germline, CDR1 is MDHEN and CDR2 is SYDVKM. The CDR3 loop spans 15 amino acids. V lost 2 bases and J 3 bases, leaving 13 bases between the germline ends. The CDR3 DNA reads TGTGCCAGCAGTTTAGGTCGGGGGCGGGACACTGAAGCTTTCTTT. Translated: CASSLGRGRDTEAFF.

The rearrangement uses TRBV24-1 and TRBJ2-7; possible D gene TRBD1, 5 bases. V was cut by 4 bases and J by 0 bases, with 12 bases left in between. Per the germline V gene, CDR1 is KGHDR and CDR2 is SFDVKD. The CDR3 contains 15 residues. This CDR3 reads CATSEGPESSYEQYF. The CDR3 nucleotides are TGTGCCACCAGTGAGGGGCCCGAGAGCTCCTACGAGCAGTACTTC.

This clonotype has at least ten counts. This rearrangement joins TRBV6-5 to TRBJ2-1, with 7 bases fitting TRBD1. This CDR3 spans 12 amino acids. Germline V gene sequence: CDR1 MNHEY, CDR2 SVGAGI. Trimming cost V 6 bases and J 7 bases; bases outside gene matches: 3. This CDR3 is CASSRQGNEQFF. The CDR3 DNA sequence: TGTGCCAGCAGCCGACAGGGAAATGAGCAGTTCTTC.

This clonotype was seen a few times. The chain employs TRBV14 and TRBJ2-1, with TRBD2 matching over 9 bases. V lost 2 bases, J lost 6 bases, and 8 bases stayed unmatched. The CDR3 spans 16 residues. The V gene's germline CDR1 is SGHDN and CDR2 FVKESK. DNA for the CDR3: TGTGCCAGCAGCCAATATAGCGGGAGCGGGGGCAATGAGCAGTTCTTC. It codes for CASSQYSGSGGNEQFF. Combining the CDR3 with reference TRBV14 and TRBJ2-1 gives the whole variable domain EAGVTQFPSHSVIEKGQTVTLRCDPISGHDNLYWYRRVMGKEIKFLLHFVKESKQDESGMPNNRFLAERTGGTYSTLKVQPAELEDSGVYFCASSQYSGSGGNEQFFGPGTRLTVL.

This clonotype has more than one count but fewer than ten. The chain carries TRBV11-2 and TRBJ1-2, with D hard to call. Germline V gene lookup returns CDR1 SGHAT and CDR2 FQNNGV. Deletions cut 0 bases from V and 0 bases from J, with 8 bases between. This CDR3 has 15 amino acids. The CDR3 DNA sequence: TGTGCCAGCAGCTTAGAGACGCTACCTAACTATGGCTACACCTTC. It is translated as CASSLETLPNYGYTF.

This clonotype was detected a few times. The chain recombines TRBV6-6 with TRBJ2-7; D may be TRBD1 (5 bases). Germline V CDR1 and CDR2: MNHNY, SVGAGI (reference sequence). Trimming took off 7 bases at V and 3 bases at J, with 10 bases between the two ends. The CDR3 is 12 residues long. DNA of the CDR3: TGTGCCAGCAAGGACAACTACTACGAGCAGTACTTC. Its translation: CASKDNYYEQYF.